What follows are 11 T cell receptor beta chains derived from one specimen sequenced in a study of T cells in localized non-small cell lung cancer. The repertoire was sequenced with immunoSEQ multiplex PCR; TCRdb's copy has only in-frame clones and lacks some. The data contain around 20,000 clones, about 90% of them singletons. Sequences were derived from peripheral blood, sampled before any cancer treatment. Receptors originate from a woman between 35 and 75 years old with stage I lung adenocarcinoma.

The rearrangement joins TRBV4-3 to TRBJ2-1; the match to TRBD2 covers 10 bases. The CDR3 is made up of 19 amino acids. The germline gives CDR1 LGHNA, CDR2 YSLEER. V shed 0 bases and J 1 base; nucleotides not matched to a gene: 9. The CDR3 DNA sequence: TGCGCCAGCAGCCAAGATAGAGGGCCAGCGGGGGGGTCCTACAATGAGCAGTTCTTC. Amino acid sequence: CASSQDRGPAGGSYNEQFF.

V usage is TRBV19 and J usage is TRBJ1-5, with 8 bases matching TRBD1. Per the germline V gene, CDR1 is LNHDA and CDR2 is SQIVND (reference sequence). CDR3 length: 14 amino acids. With 6 bases clipped from V and 5 bases from J, the junction kept 6 bases outside the gene matches. CDR3 loop: CASSGSGGDQPQHF. The CDR3 nucleotides are TGTGCCAGTAGCGGCTCAGGGGGCGATCAGCCCCAGCATTTT.

This rearrangement joins TRBV11-3 to TRBJ1-2, with 7 bases lining up with TRBD1. The trim removed 3 bases at V and 7 bases at J, leaving 2 bases unmatched. The CDR3 is 12 residues long. Germline V gene lookup returns CDR1 SGHNT and CDR2 YENEEA. The CDR3: CASSFNRGGYTF. DNA of the CDR3: TGTGCCAGCAGCTTCAACAGGGGTGGCTACACCTTC.

The chain is built from TRBV11-2 and TRBJ2-5, with D perhaps matching TRBD1 (5 bases). This CDR3 is built from 17 residues. The germline CDR1 and CDR2 sequences are SGHAT and FQNNGV. V was trimmed by 1 base and J by 1 base, leaving 16 bases between them. CDR3 sequence: CASSLGAGSGFQETQYF. CDR3 nucleotide sequence: TGTGCCAGCAGCTTAGGGGCCGGGTCAGGGTTCCAAGAGACCCAGTACTTC. Supplemented by reference TRBV11-2 and TRBJ2-5, the full variable domain reads EAGVAQSPRYKIIEKRQSVAFWCNPISGHATLYWYQQILGQGPKLLIQFQNNGVVDDSQLPKDRFSAERLKGVDSTLKIQPAKLEDSAVYLCASSLGAGSGFQETQYFGPGTRLLVL.

A single count supports this clone. This rearrangement joins TRBV28 to TRBJ2-5; D call uncertain. CDR1 is MDHEN and CDR2 is SYDVKM in the germline V gene. Trimming stripped 3 bases from V and 3 bases from J, with 8 bases between. This CDR3 is built from 13 residues. CDR3 DNA sequence: TGTGCCAGCAGTTTCGTTAACGAAGAGACCCAGTACTTC. It is translated as CASSFVNEETQYF. Full variable domain (missing parts from reference TRBV28 and TRBJ2-5): DVKVTQSSRYLVKRTGEKVFLECVQDMDHENMFWYRQDPGLGLRLIYFSYDVKMKEKGDIPEGYSVSREKKERFSLILESASTNQTSMYLCASSFVNEETQYFGPGTRLLVL.

The V and J genes are TRBV18 and TRBJ2-7; D is unclear. From germline, CDR1 is KGHSH and CDR2 LQKENI. Trimming pared 3 bases from V and 5 bases from J, leaving 11 bases between. This CDR3 is 13 amino acids long. The CDR3 coding sequence is TGTGCCAGCTCACCCTCGGCACGCAACGAGCAGTACTTC. As protein: CASSPSARNEQYF.

This CDR3 is CASSPRQEPYEQYF. CDR3 nucleotides: TGTGCCAGCAGTCCCCGACAGGAGCCCTACGAGCAGTACTTC. The V call is TRBV6-6, the J call TRBJ2-7, with a possible D match to TRBD1 (6 bases). CDR1 is MNHNY, CDR2 SVGAGI, per germline (reference sequence). V lost 5 bases, J lost 2 bases, and 13 bases lay in between. There are 14 residues in the CDR3.

CDR3 loop: CASSAGLRGTDTQYF. CDR3 nucleotides: TGTGCCAGCAGCGCGGGACTTAGGGGCACAGATACGCAGTATTTT. The chain joins TRBV5-6 to TRBJ2-3, with D possibly matching TRBD2 (6 bases). With 4 bases removed from V and 1 base from J, the gap between germline ends came to 13 bases. Germline V gene sequence: CDR1 SGHDT, CDR2 YYEEEE. This CDR3 contains 15 residues.

This clone was detected once. The chain uses TRBV10-3 and TRBJ1-1, with D maybe TRBD1 (5 bases). V was cut by 2 bases and J by 11 bases, with 21 bases left in between. The germline V gene encodes CDR1 ENHRY and CDR2 SYGVKD. The CDR3 is 15 residues long. The chain's CDR3 is CAISEEVDSLRGAFF. In DNA, the CDR3 is TGTGCCATCAGTGAGGAAGTAGACAGCCTCCGGGGGGCTTTCTTT.

This chain connects TRBV14 to TRBJ2-1, with 12 bases aligning to TRBD2. The V gene's germline CDR1 is SGHDN and CDR2 FVKESK. This CDR3 is 18 amino acids long. V was clipped by 2 bases and J by 0 bases; unmatched bases: 5. In nucleotides, the CDR3 is TGTGCCAGCAGCCAAATGACGACTAGCGGGAGCTCCTACAATGAGCAGTTCTTC. Its translation is CASSQMTTSGSSYNEQFF.

This chain uses TRBV19 with TRBJ2-2; D not resolved. The CDR3 is 14 amino acids. Per the germline V gene, CDR1 is LNHDA and CDR2 is SQIVND (reference sequence). Trimming removed 8 bases at V and 4 bases at J, with 14 bases between. The CDR3 here is CASSPLSGTGELFF. The CDR3 DNA is TGTGCCAGTTCGCCACTCAGTGGCACCGGGGAGCTGTTTTTT.